This TCR beta chain stems from a study of vaccination and CD4 T cells after COVID-19. Study information: Each of the control cultures got a CEFX pool, an HIV-1 Nef pool, or no peptide.

Study findings and constraints: Analysis covered relatively few convalescent patients and lacked any early post-infection timepoints.

Treatment in this sample: approximately nine-day PBMC culture with coronavirus spike peptide pools or control peptides (ViraFEST assay). V lost 2 bases and J lost 1, with 9 bases in between. Germline CDR1 and CDR2: SGHRS and YFSETQ. The CDR3 spans 14 residues. Sequencing of DNA taken from cultured CD4+ T cells relied on the Oncomine TCR Beta short-read assay. Investigators isolated genomic DNA from cultured CD4+ T cells. TCRdb used MiXCR to reprocess the PCR reads, holding one entry per CDR3 protein. The sample consists of fewer than 30,000 distinct CDR3 sequences, roughly 52% of them appearing once. Concerning this clonotype: Its antigen is currently unknown.

The chain links TRBV5-1 to TRBJ1-2; possibly TRBD1 for D (6 bases). The material was CD4+ T cells from blood, cultured in vitro, obtained before SARS-CoV-2 vaccination. The receptor was isolated from a human donor who received a COVID-19 vaccine. CDR3 DNA sequence: TGCGCCAGCAGCTTAGGACAGTTTAACTATGGCTACACCTTC. It encodes CASSLGQFNYGYTF. Supplemented by reference TRBV5-1 and TRBJ1-2, the full variable domain reads KAGVTQTPRYLIKTRGQQVTLSCSPISGHRSVSWYQQTPGQGLQFLFEYFSETQRNKGNFPGRFSGRQFSNSRSEMNVSTLELGDSALYLCASSLGQFNYGYTFGSGTRLTVV.